This TCR beta chain was documented in a study of glioma-infiltrating T cells after dendritic cell vaccination. Whole-study context: Dendritic cells derived from monocytes and pulsed with autologous tumor lysate formed the vaccine.

Using immunoSEQ multiplex PCR, the repertoire was profiled, and TCRdb retains in-frame clones only, with some absent. Here the sample spans some 110,000 clones, 90% being singletons. Time point noted: after dendritic cell vaccination, including at tumor progression/relapse. The CDR3 runs 15 residues. The V end lost 4 bases, the J end lost 4 bases, and 16 bases lay between the germline ends. Germline V gene lookup returns CDR1 MGHDK and CDR2 SYGVNS. The chain combines TRBV25-1 with TRBJ1-2; possible D gene TRBD1, 6 bases. The clonotype was recovered from a human donor with glioblastoma. The sample was blood, taken after dendritic cell vaccination. CDR3 sequence reads: CASSGPSRGSYGYTF. CDR3 coding DNA: TGTGCCAGCAGTGGCCCCTCCAGGGGAAGCTATGGCTACACCTTC.